This T cell receptor (beta chain) was recovered during a study of CD8 T cells in ankylosing spondylitis. From the 5' RACE reads, TCRdb called clonotypes with MiXCR, one entry per CDR3 protein. The table records 250,000 to 350,000 distinct CDR3 sequences, around 20% of them present only once. Overall study findings and caveats: A motif in TCR beta, a set of roughly eight highly homologous variants, appeared characteristic of ankylosing spondylitis blood. As reported, disease-linked clones showed significant enrichment in matched ankylosing spondylitis synovial fluid.

This clonotype was observed a few times. Its matching antigen is unknown. Germline values: CDR1 DFQATT, CDR2 SNEGSKA (reference sequence). The ends were cut back, 4 bases at V and 2 bases at J, with 11 bases in the middle. This CDR3 region has 13 residues. The source material was blood, either unsorted or a sorted T cell fraction (not recorded which). J is TRBJ1-1 and V is TRBV20-1; no firm D call. The sequence came from a female donor with ankylosing spondylitis or in good health (not recorded which). DNA of the CDR3: TGCAGTGCTAAACTCGGGTTCAACACTGAAGCTTTCTTT. The encoded protein is CSAKLGFNTEAFF.